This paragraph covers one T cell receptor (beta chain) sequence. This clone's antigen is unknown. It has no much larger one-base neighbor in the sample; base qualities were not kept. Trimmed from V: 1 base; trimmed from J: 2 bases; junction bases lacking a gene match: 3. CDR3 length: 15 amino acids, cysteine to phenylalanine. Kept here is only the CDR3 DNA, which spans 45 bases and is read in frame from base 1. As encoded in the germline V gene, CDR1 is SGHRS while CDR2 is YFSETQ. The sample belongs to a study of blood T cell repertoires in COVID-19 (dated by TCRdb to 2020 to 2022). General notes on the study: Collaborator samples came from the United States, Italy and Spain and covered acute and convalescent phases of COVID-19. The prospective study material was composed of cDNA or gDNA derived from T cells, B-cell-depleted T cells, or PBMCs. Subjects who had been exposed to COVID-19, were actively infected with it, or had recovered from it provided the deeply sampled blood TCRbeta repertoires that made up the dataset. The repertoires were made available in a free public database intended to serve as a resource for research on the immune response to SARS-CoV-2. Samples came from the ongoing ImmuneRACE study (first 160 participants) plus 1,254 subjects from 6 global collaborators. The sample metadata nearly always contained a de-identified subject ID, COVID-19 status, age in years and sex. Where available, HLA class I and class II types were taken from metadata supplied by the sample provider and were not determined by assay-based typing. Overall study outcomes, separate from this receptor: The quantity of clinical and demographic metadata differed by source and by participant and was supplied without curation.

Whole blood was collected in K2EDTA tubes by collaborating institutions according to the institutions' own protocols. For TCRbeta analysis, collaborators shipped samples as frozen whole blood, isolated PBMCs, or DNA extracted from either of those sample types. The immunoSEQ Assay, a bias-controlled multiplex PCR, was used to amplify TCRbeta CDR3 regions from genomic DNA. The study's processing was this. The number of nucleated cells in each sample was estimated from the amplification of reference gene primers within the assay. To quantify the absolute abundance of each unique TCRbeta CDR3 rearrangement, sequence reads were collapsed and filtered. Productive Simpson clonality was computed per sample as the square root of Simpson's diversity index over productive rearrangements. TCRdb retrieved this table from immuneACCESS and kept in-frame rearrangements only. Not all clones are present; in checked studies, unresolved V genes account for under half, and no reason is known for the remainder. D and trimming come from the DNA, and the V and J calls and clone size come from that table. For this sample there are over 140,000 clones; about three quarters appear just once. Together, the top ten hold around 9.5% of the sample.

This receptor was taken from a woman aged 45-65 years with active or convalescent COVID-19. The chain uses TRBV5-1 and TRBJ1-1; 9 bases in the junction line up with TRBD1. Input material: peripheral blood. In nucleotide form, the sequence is TGCGCCAGCAGCTTGACAGGGGGCTTCAACACTGAAGCTTTCTTT. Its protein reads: CASSLTGGFNTEAFF.